This passage covers 10 T cell receptor beta chains from one sample sequenced in a study of shared clonotypes between healthy human individuals. The assay was immunoSEQ multiplex PCR, and TCRdb's table has in-frame clones only and misses some. The sample yields approximately 2.3 million clones, more than 80% seen once. Sequenced material: naive CD4+ T cells from PBMCs. Indicated subset: CD45RA+ positively selected. These TCRs come from a man younger than 35 in good health. Some clones in this sample may be carry-over from other donors' samples.

The chain links TRBV10-1 to TRBJ2-3; unclear D gene. Trimming cost V 0 bases and J 6 bases, with 13 bases left between them. CDR1 and CDR2 from the germline V gene are WNHNN and SYGVQD (reference sequence). CDR3 length: 15 amino acids. The CDR3 is CASSESQRPVDTQYF. The CDR3 nucleotides are TGCGCCAGCAGTGAGTCGCAGAGACCGGTGGATACGCAGTATTTT.

This clone was seen only once. The chain recombines TRBV15 with TRBJ1-4; D gene unclear. V shed 0 bases and J shed 2 bases, with 19 bases lying between them. Looked up from germline, CDR1 is LNHNV and CDR2 is YYDKDF (reference sequence). The CDR3 length is 19 residues. The DNA of the CDR3 is TGTGCCACCAGCAGAGACCTCTCGGCGGCCGTCGGCACTAATGAAAAACTGTTTTTT. Protein sequence: CATSRDLSAAVGTNEKLFF.

This clone occurred once. This rearrangement joins TRBV9 to TRBJ2-1; TRBD2 agrees at 7 bases. The CDR3 sequence is 15 residues long. Germline CDR1 and CDR2: SGDLS and YYNGEE. The V gene end was trimmed by 5 bases and the J gene end by 4 bases; junction bases not matched to a gene: 9. Here the CDR3 DNA reads TGTGCCAGCAGTGCCACTAGCGCCATATACAATGAGCAGTTCTTC. Its protein product is CASSATSAIYNEQFF.

About this clone itself: This sample includes further DNA sequences coding for the same CDR3. V gene TRBV6-5 combines with J gene TRBJ2-7, with D uncertain. Trimming cost V 3 bases and J 4 bases, with 10 bases left between them. This CDR3 contains 13 residues. Germline CDR1 and CDR2: MNHEY and SVGAGI. Here the CDR3 DNA reads TGTGCCAGCAGTTATGCCAGGCGATACGAGCAGTACTTC. It specifies CASSYARRYEQYF.

The chain recombines TRBV29-1 with TRBJ2-1; D remains unclear. Germline V gene lookup returns CDR1 SQVTM and CDR2 ANQGSEA. This CDR3 is built from 13 residues. Trimming left V 6 bases short and J 4 bases short, with 13 bases between. The CDR3 region has the DNA TGCAGCGTCCTACCCGCAACTTACAATGAGCAGTTCTTC. Translating gives CSVLPATYNEQFF.

The V and J genes are TRBV30 and TRBJ2-3; D unresolved. The CDR3 totals 14 residues. The germline CDR1 and CDR2 sequences are GTSNPN and SVGIG (reference sequence). Trimming removed 1 base from V and 1 base from J, with 9 bases in between. The CDR3 region has the DNA TGTGCCTGGAGTGAACTGTGGCGCACAGATACGCAGTATTTT. Translating it yields CAWSELWRTDTQYF. The whole variable domain, filled in from reference TRBV30 and TRBJ2-3, reads SQTIHQWPATLVQPVGSPLSLECTVEGTSNPNLYWYRQAAGRGLQLLFYSVGIGQISSEVPQNLSASRPQDRQFILSSKKLLLSDSGFYLCAWSELWRTDTQYFGPGTRLTVL.

V gene TRBV5-4 combines with J gene TRBJ2-7; 9 nucleotides match TRBD1. V lost 4 bases to trimming and J lost 2 bases; unmatched junction nucleotides: 10. The germline V gene encodes CDR1 SGHNT and CDR2 YYREEE (reference sequence). The CDR3 spans 16 residues. The CDR3 sequence: CASSPRQGEGTYEQYF. The CDR3 DNA reads as TGTGCCAGCAGCCCAAGACAGGGGGAGGGCACCTACGAGCAGTACTTC.

This clone appeared once. The CDR3 here is CASSLGGQGAYYGYTF. For the CDR3, the DNA is TGTGCCAGCAGTTTAGGGGGACAGGGTGCTTACTATGGCTACACCTTC. The chain joins TRBV28 to TRBJ1-2, with 9 bases aligning to TRBD1. The CDR3 loop spans 16 amino acids. V lost 2 bases and J lost 3; bases outside the gene matches: 7. Germline V gene sequence: CDR1 MDHEN, CDR2 SYDVKM.

The J gene is TRBJ1-2, the V gene TRBV21-1; the D call TRBD1 from the table was never checked on the DNA. TRBV21-1 is described as a pseudogene. This CDR3 is built from 16 residues. CDR3 sequence: CASSTPYTGTQDGYTF. CDR3 DNA: TGTGCCAGCAGCACCCCTTATACCGGGACACAGGATGGCTACACCTTC.

V gene TRBV11-3 combines with J gene TRBJ1-2, with TRBD1 matching over 7 bases. The V and J ends lost 5 bases and 4 bases, in that order; junction bases with no gene match: 13. CDR1 and CDR2 from the germline V gene are SGHNT and YENEEA. The CDR3 totals 16 residues. The CDR3 DNA reads as TGTGCCAGCAGCCTAAGGACAGGCGAATACCTCTATGGCTACACCTTC. Protein: CASSLRTGEYLYGYTF.